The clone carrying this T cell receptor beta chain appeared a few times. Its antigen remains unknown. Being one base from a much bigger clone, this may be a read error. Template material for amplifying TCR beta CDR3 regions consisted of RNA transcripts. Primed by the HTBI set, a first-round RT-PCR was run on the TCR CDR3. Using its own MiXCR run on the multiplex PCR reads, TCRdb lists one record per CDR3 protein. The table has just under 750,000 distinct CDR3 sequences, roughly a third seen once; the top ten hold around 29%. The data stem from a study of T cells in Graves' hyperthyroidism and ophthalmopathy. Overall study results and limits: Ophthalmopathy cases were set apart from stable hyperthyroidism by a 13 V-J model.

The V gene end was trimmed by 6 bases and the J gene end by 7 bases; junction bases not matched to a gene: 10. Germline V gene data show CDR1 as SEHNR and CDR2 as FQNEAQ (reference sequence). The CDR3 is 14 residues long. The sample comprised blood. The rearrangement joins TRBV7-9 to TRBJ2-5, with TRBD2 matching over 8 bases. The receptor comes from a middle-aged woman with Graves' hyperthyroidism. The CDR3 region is CASSISVAGGTQYF. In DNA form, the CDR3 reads TGTGCCAGCAGTATATCGGTCGCGGGAGGGACCCAGTACTTC.